The 23 T cell receptor beta chains listed next were all sequenced from one sample in a study of T-cell memory formation after mild COVID-19. One entry per CDR3 protein results from TCRdb running MiXCR on the 5' RACE reads. There are roughly 170,000 distinct CDR3 sequences in the sample; 15% to 20% occur only once, and about 4% lies in the top ten. The specimen was PBMCs or a T cell subset sorted from them (not recorded which). These receptors came from a man aged 18 to 29 who had mild COVID-19 (a few samples of this study predate the infection). Cell type and time point are not known.

This clonotype showed up just a few times. The chain employs TRBV5-1 and TRBJ1-1; maybe TRBD1 (5 bases). The CDR3 runs 15 residues. CDR1 SGHRS and CDR2 YFSETQ come from the germline V gene. V gave up 1 base and J gave up 3 bases, with 13 bases separating them. The DNA for the CDR3 is TGCGCCAGCAGCTTGTGGGGGTCCGGGGACACTGAAGCTTTCTTT. Its translation is CASSLWGSGDTEAFF. The full variable domain, its missing parts supplied by reference TRBV5-1 and TRBJ1-1, is KAGVTQTPRYLIKTRGQQVTLSCSPISGHRSVSWYQQTPGQGLQFLFEYFSETQRNKGNFPGRFSGRQFSNSRSEMNVSTLELGDSALYLCASSLWGSGDTEAFFGQGTRLTVV.

This chain joins TRBV4-1 and TRBJ1-1; D not certain. V dropped 1 base and J dropped 5 bases, with 8 bases sitting between them. This CDR3 has 13 amino acids. The germline V gene encodes CDR1 MGHRA and CDR2 YSYEKL. The CDR3 spells CASSQVVGTEAFF. The CDR3 DNA reads as TGCGCCAGCAGCCAAGTAGTAGGAACTGAAGCTTTCTTT.

The chain links TRBV6-5 to TRBJ1-6; maybe TRBD1 (5 bases). The CDR3 spans 15 residues. Looked up from germline, CDR1 is MNHEY and CDR2 is SVGAGI. Between the trimmed V and J ends, which lost 2 bases and 5 bases, there was a span of 10 bases. The CDR3 nucleotides read TGTGCCAGCAGTTACGGGGGGTCCCATAATTCACCCCTCCACTTT. Encoded protein: CASSYGGSHNSPLHF.

As to this clonotype: The junction and the germline gene differ at one end; a read error may be behind it. The genes are TRBV18 and TRBJ1-2; the D gene is possibly TRBD1 (5 bases). This CDR3 contains 14 residues. The germline gives CDR1 KGHSH, CDR2 LQKENI. The CDR3 coding sequence is TGTGCCAGCTCACCAGCCGGGACCAAAAATGGATACACCTTC. Protein sequence: CASSPAGTKNGYTF.

The chain is built from TRBV2 and TRBJ2-7, with D possibly matching TRBD2 (5 bases). Per germline, CDR1 SNHLY and CDR2 FYNNEI. V shed 4 bases and J shed 5 bases, with 9 bases lying between them. The CDR3 is 12 residues long. CDR3 in amino acids: CASSVTGDEQYV. For the CDR3, the DNA is TGTGCCAGCAGTGTAACCGGGGACGAGCAGTACGTC.

This clonotype has more than one count but fewer than ten. J is TRBJ1-6 and V is TRBV9, with a tentative D call TRBD1 (5 bases). CDR1 is SGDLS, CDR2 YYNGEE, per germline. Trimming removed 3 bases at V and 12 bases at J, with 10 bases between. The CDR3 is 12 residues long. The DNA for the CDR3 is TGTGCCAGCAGCGCCAGCGGGGGACCCCTCCACTTT. Translated, it gives CASSASGGPLHF.

This clonotype was recorded at least ten times. V usage is TRBV19 and J usage is TRBJ1-5, with D perhaps matching TRBD1 (6 bases). CDR1 is LNHDA and CDR2 is SQIVND in the germline V gene (reference sequence). The CDR3 consists of 15 residues. Trimming cost V 5 bases and J 3 bases, with 14 bases left between them. CDR3 bases: TGTGCCAGTAGTCCTAGACAGGCCTACAATCAGCCCCAGCATTTT. This sequence encodes CASSPRQAYNQPQHF.

V usage is TRBV7-3 and J usage is TRBJ1-6; D remains unclear. There are 13 residues in the CDR3. Germline V gene data show CDR1 as SGHTA and CDR2 as FQGTGA. V shed 2 bases and J shed 8 bases, with 7 bases lying between them. In DNA form, the CDR3 reads TGTGCCAGCAGCTTATATAAAGATTCACCCCTCCACTTT. Encoded protein: CASSLYKDSPLHF.

This clonotype was seen many times. The chain carries TRBV6-5 and TRBJ1-1; D gene ambiguous. V lost 2 bases, J lost 2 bases, and 6 bases lay in between. This CDR3 region has 13 residues. CDR1 and CDR2 (germline): MNHEY, SVGAGI. DNA for the CDR3: TGTGCCAGCAGTTACAGAGGAAACACTGAAGCTTTCTTT. It is translated as CASSYRGNTEAFF.

The rearrangement links TRBV10-3 to TRBJ1-2; D gene ambiguous. In germline, CDR1 is ENHRY, CDR2 SYGVKD. The germline V and J ends were trimmed by 4 bases and 2 bases, with 5 bases remaining between them. The CDR3 length is 12 residues. CDR3 coding DNA: TGTGCCATCAGTGGTGGGAACTATGGCTACACCTTC. Its protein is CAISGGNYGYTF.

The rearrangement joins TRBV7-2 to TRBJ2-5; D remains unclear. The V gene lost 5 bases and the J gene lost 5 bases, with 21 bases spanning the gap. Germline V gene data show CDR1 as SGHTA and CDR2 as FQGNSA. CDR3 length equals 16 residues. The CDR3 loop is CASSPSPGRRWETQYF. The CDR3 coding sequence is TGTGCCAGCAGCCCCTCCCCCGGGCGGAGATGGGAGACCCAGTACTTC. The full variable domain, with the rest looked up from reference TRBV7-2 and TRBJ2-5, is GAGVSQSPSNKVTEKGKDVELRCDPISGHTALYWYRQSLGQGLEFLIYFQGNSAPDKSGLPSDRFSAERTGGSVSTLTIQRTQQEDSAVYLCASSPSPGRRWETQYFGPGTRLLVL.

This clonotype was seen a few times. CDR3 residues: CASSGQRYGYTF. CDR3 sequence (DNA): TGTGCCAGCAGTGGGCAGCGCTATGGCTACACCTTC. The chain couples TRBV6-1 to TRBJ1-2; D remains ambiguous. Per germline, CDR1 MNHNS and CDR2 SASEGT. Deletions cut 4 bases from V and 4 bases from J, with 7 bases between. The CDR3 is 12 residues long.

The chain carries TRBV20-1 and TRBJ2-3, with 11 positions matching TRBD2. Germline CDR1 DFQATT, CDR2 SNEGSKA (reference sequence). The CDR3 is 15 amino acids. The V segment lost 4 bases and the J segment 2 bases; nucleotides outside the gene matches: 5. The CDR3 loop is CSAKGTSGITDTQYF. In DNA, the CDR3 is TGCAGTGCTAAAGGGACTAGCGGAATCACAGATACGCAGTATTTT.

The J gene is TRBJ2-5, the V gene TRBV7-9, with D perhaps TRBD1 or TRBD2 (5 bases each). Trimming took 5 bases from V and 3 from J, leaving 13 bases between them. The length of the CDR3 is 14 residues. Germline V gene data show CDR1 as SEHNR and CDR2 as FQNEAQ (reference sequence). CDR3 DNA: TGTGCCAGCAGCAGAAACCAGGGAGAAGAGACCCAGTACTTC. Protein sequence: CASSRNQGEETQYF.

This clonotype was seen a few times. The rearrangement uses TRBV18 and TRBJ2-7; the match to TRBD2 covers 9 bases. CDR1 is KGHSH, CDR2 LQKENI, per germline. Trimming at V came to 2 bases and at J to 4 bases, leaving 12 bases not matched to a gene. The CDR3 runs 17 residues. CDR3 amino acids: CASSPMNPAGGPYEQYF. CDR3 sequence (DNA): TGTGCCAGCTCACCAATGAATCCGGCGGGGGGGCCTTACGAGCAGTACTTC.

The table lists this clonotype with a few counts. V usage is TRBV7-9 and J usage is TRBJ2-7; tentatively, D is TRBD2 (5 bases). The CDR3 has 14 amino acids. The germline V gene has CDR1 SEHNR and CDR2 FQNEAQ (reference sequence). V gave up 0 bases and J gave up 4 bases, with 10 bases separating them. CDR3 loop: CASSLARGGYEQYF. DNA for the CDR3: TGTGCCAGCAGCTTAGCCCGGGGTGGGTACGAGCAGTACTTC.

This clonotype was detected many times. This rearrangement joins TRBV6-1 to TRBJ2-1; 9 bases are a match to TRBD2. V was clipped by 5 bases and J by 0 bases; unmatched bases: 2. The germline CDR1 and CDR2 sequences are MNHNS and SASEGT. This CDR3 comprises 15 residues. CDR3 sequence reads: CASSLSGGSYNEQFF. CDR3 coding DNA: TGTGCCAGCAGTCTTAGCGGGGGCTCCTACAATGAGCAGTTCTTC.

This clonotype was counted only a few times. This chain links TRBV5-1 with TRBJ2-7; D is unresolved. V lost 0 bases and J 3 bases, leaving 7 bases between the germline ends. Germline CDR1 and CDR2: SGHRS and YFSETQ. The CDR3 loop spans 13 amino acids. CDR3 region: CASSLAAFYEQYF. CDR3 bases: TGCGCCAGCAGCTTGGCCGCCTTCTACGAGCAGTACTTC.

The chain's CDR3 is CASSGQSDSPLHF. The CDR3 DNA reads as TGTGCCAGCAGTGGACAGTCGGATTCACCCCTCCACTTT. This chain uses TRBV11-3 with TRBJ1-6, with D possibly matching TRBD1 (6 bases). Per the germline V gene, CDR1 is SGHNT and CDR2 is YENEEA. The CDR3 is 13 amino acids. Between the trimmed V and J ends, which lost 6 bases and 8 bases, there was a span of 11 bases.

This clonotype has more than one count but fewer than ten. The chain is built from TRBV7-2 and TRBJ1-1, with TRBD1 matching over 7 bases. CDR1 SGHTA and CDR2 FQGNSA come from the germline V gene. The V segment lost 3 bases and the J segment 3 bases; nucleotides outside the gene matches: 4. The CDR3 covers 14 residues. The CDR3 reads CASSFRGVHTEAFF. The CDR3 DNA sequence: TGTGCCAGCAGCTTCAGGGGGGTGCACACTGAAGCTTTCTTT.

This clonotype has a handful of counts. The chain joins TRBV4-3 to TRBJ2-5; the D is unclear. The CDR3 is 15 residues long. Trimming took off 1 base at V and 3 bases at J, with 12 bases between the two ends. Germline CDR1 reads LGHNA; CDR2 reads YSLEER. CDR3: CASSQANTGKETQYF. CDR3 DNA: TGCGCCAGCAGCCAAGCTAATACCGGCAAAGAGACCCAGTACTTC.

Ten or more counts support this clonotype. The chain employs TRBV7-9 and TRBJ2-3; 12 bases map to TRBD2. The length of the CDR3 is 16 residues. Trimming took 3 bases from V and 5 from J; bases not matched to a gene: 6. Germline values: CDR1 SEHNR, CDR2 FQNEAQ (reference sequence). This CDR3 is CASSLALAGGQDTQYF. The CDR3 bases are TGTGCCAGCAGCTTGGCCCTAGCGGGGGGGCAAGATACGCAGTATTTT.

This clonotype was observed a handful of times. The V call is TRBV7-6, the J call TRBJ2-2; TRBD2 is a possible D gene (5 bases). Trimming took 4 bases from V and 7 from J, leaving 16 bases between them. Germline CDR1 is SGHVS and CDR2 is FNYEAQ. This CDR3 has 15 amino acids. CDR3 nucleotide sequence: TGTGCCAGCAGCTCCCCTGAGGGCCCCCGCGGGGAGCTGTTTTTT. It codes for CASSSPEGPRGELFF.